The clone carrying this T cell receptor (beta chain) has a count of ten or more. Its cognate antigen is unknown. At one of its ends the junction is not consistent with the germline gene, which may arise from a read error. Building the TCR beta libraries relied on iRepertoire HTBI primers, and CDR3 regions underwent Arm-PCR. Each CDR3 protein gets one entry after TCRdb re-called the multiplex PCR reads with MiXCR. This table holds 430,000 or so distinct CDR3 sequences, 20% to 25% found once. Documented time point: persistent/refractory GD, antithyroid drugs over 5 years with positive TRAb. Following extraction of RNA from PBMCs, that RNA was used to make the TCR library. Patients with Graves' disease were diagnosed by American Thyroid Association guidelines. EDTA tubes held approximately 8.8 milliliters of peripheral blood from each patient. This record comes from a study of regulatory T cells in long-lasting Graves disease. Study findings and constraints: Persistent patients had more shared public clonotypes (fewer than 3,000) than new patients (around 950). Persistent disease exhibited a predilection for TRBV28, TRBJ1-2 and TRBJ2-5.

The CDR3 is made up of 13 amino acids. Germline values: CDR1 MNHEY, CDR2 SMNVEV (reference sequence). This clonotype was sampled from a female donor with Graves disease. This chain joins TRBV27 and TRBJ2-7; maybe TRBD1 (6 bases). Sequences were derived from peripheral blood mononuclear cells (PBMCs), sampled when the disease was refractory, from a patient treated with antithyroid drugs. The CDR3 DNA reads as TGCGCCAGCAGTTTGCAGGGGCACTACGAGCAGTACTTC. Protein sequence: CASSLQGHYEQYF.